Listed below are T cell receptor beta chains from one sample, sequenced in a study of T cells in Graves' hyperthyroidism and ophthalmopathy. TCRdb analysed the multiplex PCR reads with MiXCR anew, one entry per CDR3 protein. The sample shows 200,000 to 300,000 distinct CDR3 sequences, roughly 22% of them seen only once. The sample taken for sequencing was blood. The receptors were sampled from a woman aged 40 to 50 with Graves' ophthalmopathy. Both conserved end residues are part of each CDR3. The D gene is left open where the match is weak. Clone size appears in some rows only: once, few, many, or a class for an expanded clone.

>many|NA|TRBV4-2|TRBJ1-1
CASSQVSRDTEAFF
TGTGCCAGCAGCCAAGTGTCCAGGGACACTGAAGCTTTCTTT
>many|NA|TRBV28|TRBJ1-1
CASQTNQLQAFF
TGTGCCAGCCAAACTAATCAGTTGCAGGCTTTCTTT
>many|TRBD1|TRBV7-2|TRBJ1-2
CASSATGITYGYTF
TGTGCCAGCAGCGCGACAGGGATAACTTATGGCTACACCTTC
>NA|TRBD2|TRBV20-1|TRBJ2-7
CSARGLAGERHEQYF
TGCAGTGCTAGGGGACTAGCGGGAGAACGACACGAGCAGTACTTC
>many|TRBD1|TRBV6-1|TRBJ2-5
CASSRGTGGPQETQYF
TGTGCCAGCAGTCGGGGAACAGGGGGTCCCCAAGAGACCCAGTACTTC
>many|NA|TRBV29-1|TRBJ1-1
CSTLGGSGTEAFF
TGCAGCACGTTAGGGGGTTCGGGCACTGAAGCTTTCTTT
>NA|TRBD1|TRBV12-3/TRBV12-4|TRBJ2-5
CASSPLVTGGWETQYF
TGTGCCAGCAGCCCGCTTGTAACAGGGGGTTGGGAGACCCAGTACTTC
>NA|NA|TRBV30|TRBJ2-2
CAWARAITGNTGELFF
TGTGCCTGGGCCAGGGCTATAACGGGAAACACCGGGGAGCTGTTTTTT
>many|NA|TRBV20-1|TRBJ1-2
CSAPVNRPGQAKHTF
TGCAGTGCTCCTGTAAATAGACCGGGGCAGGCGAAACACACCTTC
>many|NA|TRBV7-3|TRBJ2-4
CASSPGAGNIQYF
TGTGCCAGCAGCCCTGGGGCAGGCAACATTCAGTACTTC
>NA|NA|TRBV27|TRBJ2-2
CASSLTGTALPGELFF
TGTGCCAGCAGTTTAACCGGGACCGCTCTCCCCGGGGAGCTGTTTTTT
>many|TRBD1|TRBV5-1|TRBJ2-5
CASSKTGTGTVETQYF
TGCGCCAGCAGCAAAACCGGGACAGGGACGGTGGAGACCCAGTACTTC
>many|NA|TRBV28|TRBJ1-5
CASSLQGDQPQHF
TGTGCCAGCAGTTTGCAGGGAGATCAGCCCCAGCATTTT
>many|NA|TRBV5-1|TRBJ1-1
CASSLAFDRKNTEAFF
TGCGCCAGCAGCTTGGCCTTTGACAGGAAAAACACTGAAGCTTTCTTT
>many|NA|TRBV5-5|TRBJ2-7
CASNPGSDSYEQYF
TGTGCCAGCAACCCAGGCAGCGACTCCTACGAGCAGTACTTC
>NA|NA|TRBV20-1|TRBJ2-5
CSANPFGTGKETQYF
TGCAGTGCTAACCCCTTCGGGACTGGTAAAGAGACCCAGTACTTC
>many|NA|TRBV6-5|TRBJ2-2
CASSYRRTNTGELFF
TGTGCCAGCAGTTACAGACGCACGAACACCGGGGAGCTGTTTTTT
>NA|TRBD2|TRBV19|TRBJ2-2
CASSISAGGRTGELFF
TGTGCCAGTAGTATCTCAGCGGGAGGCCGCACCGGGGAGCTGTTTTTT
>few|NA|TRBV6-5|TRBJ1-1
CASSSTQGGYTEAFF
TGTGCCAGCAGTTCTACACAGGGCGGTTACACTGAAGCTTTCTTT
>NA|NA|TRBV12-3/TRBV12-4|TRBJ1-1
CASSPLGTRLMNTEAFF
TGTGCCAGCAGTCCTCTTGGGACAAGACTTATGAACACTGAAGCTTTCTTT
>NA|TRBD2|TRBV6-2/TRBV6-3|TRBJ2-7
CASSDTVTSVGEQYF
TGTGCCAGCAGTGACACGGTGACTAGCGTTGGCGAGCAGTACTTC
>many|TRBD1|TRBV6-1|TRBJ1-3
CASSAPEGQRNTIYF
TGTGCCAGCAGTGCCCCGGAGGGACAGAGAAACACCATATATTTT
>many|TRBD2|TRBV3-1|TRBJ2-2
CASSQDEREVGELFF
TGTGCCAGCAGCCAAGACGAGCGGGAGGTCGGGGAGCTGTTTTTT
>once|NA|TRBV12-3/TRBV12-4|TRBJ1-2
CASSLIGGTNYGYTF
TGTGCCAGCAGTTTAATTGGAGGGACTAACTATGGCTACACCTTC
>many|NA|TRBV12-3/TRBV12-4|TRBJ2-5
CASSLGFIQRSQETQYF
TGTGCCAGCAGTTTGGGGTTTATCCAGCGGAGCCAAGAGACCCAGTACTTC
>many|NA|TRBV29-1|TRBJ2-5
CSVVRYGGETQYF
TGCAGCGTTGTTCGTTACGGGGGTGAGACCCAGTACTTC
>many|NA|TRBV14|TRBJ1-1
CASSQEGQTRAEAFF
TGTGCCAGCAGCCAAGAAGGCCAAACAAGGGCTGAAGCTTTCTTT
>NA|NA|TRBV6-1|TRBJ1-4
CASSPRAGVREKLFF
TGTGCCAGCAGCCCCCGGGCAGGGGTTAGAGAAAAACTGTTTTTT
>many|NA|TRBV4-1|TRBJ2-7
CASSQTDSPTYEQYF
TGCGCCAGCAGCCAAACCGATTCGCCAACCTACGAGCAGTACTTC
>many|TRBD1|TRBV5-1|TRBJ2-7
CASSSGDRVVYEQYF
TGCGCCAGCAGCTCCGGGGACAGGGTTGTCTACGAGCAGTACTTC
>many|NA|TRBV3-1|TRBJ2-5
CASSHRDGRQETQYF
TGTGCCAGCAGCCATCGGGACGGGCGCCAAGAGACCCAGTACTTC
>many|NA|TRBV6-1|TRBJ2-7
CASRNVYEQYF
TGTGCCAGCAGAAACGTCTACGAGCAGTACTTC
>many|TRBD2|TRBV11-2|TRBJ2-2
CASSSAGTSGTGELFF
TGTGCCAGCAGCTCCGCCGGGACTAGCGGCACCGGGGAGCTGTTTTTT
>many|NA|TRBV6-5|TRBJ1-5
CASRPEHNQPQHF
TGTGCCAGCAGACCCGAGCACAATCAGCCCCAGCATTTT
>once|NA|TRBV28|TRBJ1-2
CASSYSGVNGYTF
TGTGCCAGCAGCTACTCAGGGGTCAATGGCTACACCTTC
>many|NA|TRBV28|TRBJ2-2
CASSSFTGELFF
TGTGCCAGCAGTTCATTTACCGGGGAGCTGTTTTTT
>many|TRBD1|TRBV5-6|TRBJ1-2
CASSTNGQGNYGYTF
TGTGCCAGCAGCACCAATGGACAGGGGAACTATGGCTACACCTTC
>NA|NA|TRBV6-1|TRBJ1-5
CASRGAGPGQPQHF
TGTGCCAGCAGAGGGGCAGGACCGGGCCAGCCCCAGCATTTT
>many|NA|TRBV12-3/TRBV12-4|TRBJ2-7
CASRGNSYEQYF
TGTGCCAGCCGGGGCAACTCCTACGAGCAGTACTTC
>many|TRBD2|TRBV12-3/TRBV12-4|TRBJ2-7
CASSRGGRFYEQYF
TGTGCCAGCAGCCGGGGGGGGCGGTTCTACGAGCAGTACTTC
>many|NA|TRBV10-1|TRBJ2-7
CASRFIQEYEQYF
TGCGCCAGCAGATTCATCCAGGAATACGAGCAGTACTTC